This T cell receptor beta chain derives from a study of tumor and adjacent non-tumor tissue in lung cancer. Study overall: The cohort had roughly 11 adenocarcinoma, 2 squamous cell and 1 small cell patients. Broader study findings: Shorter survival was associated with higher TCR diversity in tumors. Significantly higher TCR diversity was found in tumor than normal lung.

RNA was extracted from bulk tissue without any cell sorting. Germline-derived CDR1 and CDR2 are SGHAT and FQNNGV. The CDR3 has 14 amino acids. Of note for this clonotype: Its antigen is unknown. Mismatch with germline at one junction end may stem from a read error.

TCRbeta libraries were built with three rounds of nested PCR, modified from ARM-PCR. Via MiXCR, TCRdb re-called the multiplex PCR reads, giving one row per CDR3 protein. The repertoire holds 55,000 to 70,000 distinct CDR3 sequences, with roughly 56% as singletons. Sequencing used lung tumor tissue. This clonotype originated in a middle-aged man with non-small cell lung cancer. V usage is TRBV11-2 and J usage is TRBJ2-5; the D is unclear. The CDR3 here is CASSPKTSQETQYF. The CDR3 DNA reads TGTGCTAGCAGCCCAAAGACAAGCCAAGAGACCCAGTACTTC.